These 18 T cell receptor beta chains came from one sample sequenced in a study of blood T cell repertoires in COVID-19. Sequencing was performed with immunoSEQ multiplex PCR; in TCRdb, only in-frame clones are kept and a portion is missing. The sample holds approximately 400,000 clones, around 87% seen once. Sequences were obtained from PBMCs or T cells enriched from blood (not recorded which). The receptors shown here come from a man aged 30 to 39 who had recovered from COVID-19.

This clone appeared once. The rearrangement uses TRBV24-1 and TRBJ2-3, with TRBD2 matching over 14 bases. V was pared by 3 bases and J by 1 base, with 5 bases of the junction left unmatched. This CDR3 spans 18 amino acids. CDR1 is KGHDR, CDR2 SFDVKD, per germline. Here the CDR3 DNA reads TGTGCCACCAGTGATCCTGGACTAGCGGGGGGAGGCACAGATACGCAGTATTTT. Its translation is CATSDPGLAGGGTDTQYF.

The chain combines TRBV12-3 or TRBV12-4 with TRBJ1-5; D unresolved. The V end lost 6 bases, the J end lost 7 bases, and 13 bases lay between the germline ends. This CDR3 spans 13 amino acids. CDR3: CASSLASAQPQHF. The CDR3 region has the DNA TGTGCCAGCAGCCTAGCGTCAGCCCAGCCCCAGCATTTT.

This chain uses TRBV6-5 with TRBJ1-1; 10 nucleotides match TRBD1. The junction had 7 bases not matched to a gene; V was cut back by 6 bases and J by 3 bases. CDR1 MNHEY and CDR2 SVGAGI come from the germline V gene. The CDR3 is 15 residues long. This CDR3 reads CASRFDRGQDTEAFF. As DNA, the CDR3 is TGTGCCAGCAGATTCGACAGGGGGCAGGACACTGAAGCTTTCTTT.

The J gene is TRBJ1-5, the V gene TRBV19, with 9 positions matching TRBD1. The CDR3 loop spans 15 amino acids. V gave up 7 bases and J gave up 4 bases; unmatched junction bases: 8. Per the germline V gene, CDR1 is LNHDA and CDR2 is SQIVND (reference sequence). The CDR3 here is CASTLPGQGNQPQHF. The CDR3 coding sequence is TGTGCCAGTACTCTGCCGGGACAGGGAAATCAGCCCCAGCATTTT.

The sample holds a few counts of this clone. The chain uses TRBV9 and TRBJ2-1, with a tentative D call TRBD2 (6 bases). V was shortened by 4 bases and J by 3 bases, with 17 bases between the two germline ends. There are 16 residues in the CDR3. Germline V gives CDR1 SGDLS, CDR2 YYNGEE. CDR3 nucleotides: TGTGCCAGCAGCAAGGTCCGGGGGTCCTTCTACAATGAGCAGTTCTTC. Its protein is CASSKVRGSFYNEQFF.

The rearrangement uses TRBV9 and TRBJ1-5; D possibly corresponds to TRBD1 (6 bases). Germline V gene sequence: CDR1 SGDLS, CDR2 YYNGEE. This CDR3 spans 17 amino acids. Trimming pared 0 bases from V and 4 bases from J, leaving 17 bases between. The CDR3 DNA sequence: TGTGCCAGCAGCGTAGCCCAACGGGACAAACCGAATCAGCCCCAGCATTTT. It encodes CASSVAQRDKPNQPQHF.

The chain uses TRBV5-3 and TRBJ1-5, with TRBD1 as a possible D gene (6 bases). TRBV5-3 falls under the ORF class, with uncertain function. This CDR3 spans 15 amino acids. V was clipped by 2 bases and J by 4 bases, with 13 bases between them. CDR3 amino acids: CARSFGGAPNQPQHF. CDR3 DNA: TGTGCCAGAAGCTTCGGGGGGGCGCCGAATCAGCCCCAGCATTTT.

V gene TRBV5-1 combines with J gene TRBJ1-5; D might be TRBD1 (5 bases). The CDR3 runs 15 residues. The germline V gene encodes CDR1 SGHRS and CDR2 YFSETQ. V was clipped by 2 bases and J by 1 base, with 10 bases between them. CDR3 amino acids: CASSLSGGSNQPQHF. In DNA, the CDR3 is TGCGCCAGCAGCTTAAGCGGGGGGAGCAATCAGCCCCAGCATTTT. The full variable domain, completed using reference TRBV5-1 and TRBJ1-5, is KAGVTQTPRYLIKTRGQQVTLSCSPISGHRSVSWYQQTPGQGLQFLFEYFSETQRNKGNFPGRFSGRQFSNSRSEMNVSTLELGDSALYLCASSLSGGSNQPQHFGDGTRLSIL.

This clone was observed a few times. The chain recombines TRBV5-4 with TRBJ2-5, with TRBD1 as a possible D gene (5 bases). The CDR3 is 13 amino acids. The germline V gene has CDR1 SGHNT and CDR2 YYREEE (reference sequence). Trimming took 3 bases from V and 4 from J, leaving 10 bases between them. The CDR3, as DNA: TGTGCCAGCAGCTCCGCAGGGTTAGAGACCCAGTACTTC. Translated: CASSSAGLETQYF.

The chain carries TRBV2 and TRBJ2-2, with 7 nucleotides matching TRBD2. Germline assignment: CDR1 SNHLY and CDR2 FYNNEI. CDR3 length: 13 amino acids. The V gene end was trimmed by 7 bases and the J gene end by 3 bases; junction bases not matched to a gene: 2. As DNA, the CDR3 is TGTGCCAGCACCCGGGGGGACACCGGGGAGCTGTTTTTT. This codes for CASTRGDTGELFF.

The rearrangement links TRBV6-1 to TRBJ1-4, with D hard to call. Germline V gene sequence: CDR1 MNHNS, CDR2 SASEGT. This CDR3 has 16 residues. V lost 4 bases and J 0 bases, leaving 12 bases between the germline ends. The CDR3 region has the DNA TGTGCCAGCAGTGCGAGGATAGCCACAACTAATGAAAAACTGTTTTTT. Encoded protein: CASSARIATTNEKLFF.

This clone was picked up one time. The chain couples TRBV7-9 to TRBJ1-2; unclear D gene. The CDR3 sequence is 12 residues long. Trimming took off 4 bases at V and 8 bases at J, with 11 bases between the two ends. Germline CDR1 is SEHNR and CDR2 is FQNEAQ (reference sequence). CDR3 DNA: TGTGCCAGCAGCTCGGAAGCTAGGGGCTACACCTTC. It codes for CASSSEARGYTF.

This sequence joins TRBV11-3 and TRBJ1-6, with D hard to call. Trimming pared 1 base from V and 6 bases from J, leaving 4 bases between. Per the germline V gene, CDR1 is SGHNT and CDR2 is YENEEA. The CDR3 length is 13 residues. The CDR3 DNA is TGTGCCAGCAGCTTAGTGGCTAATTCACCCCTCCACTTT. It is translated as CASSLVANSPLHF.

This clone was detected only a few times. The V call is TRBV5-1, the J call TRBJ2-3; D might be TRBD2 (7 bases). This CDR3 has 13 residues. CDR1 and CDR2 from the germline V gene are SGHRS and YFSETQ. Trimming left V 6 bases short and J 5 bases short, with 13 bases between. Here the CDR3 DNA reads TGCGCCAGCACCGGGGGGCCGTTAGATACGCAGTATTTT. The encoded protein is CASTGGPLDTQYF. Using reference TRBV5-1 and TRBJ2-3 for the parts outside the CDR3, the full variable domain is KAGVTQTPRYLIKTRGQQVTLSCSPISGHRSVSWYQQTPGQGLQFLFEYFSETQRNKGNFPGRFSGRQFSNSRSEMNVSTLELGDSALYLCASTGGPLDTQYFGPGTRLTVL.

The V gene is TRBV30, the J gene TRBJ1-2; possible D gene TRBD1, 5 bases. Per germline, CDR1 GTSNPN and CDR2 SVGIG (reference sequence). V lost 1 base and J 5 bases, leaving 23 bases between the germline ends. This CDR3 is built from 17 residues. This chain's CDR3 is CAWSAPSRGDGLYGYTF. DNA for the CDR3: TGTGCCTGGAGTGCCCCCTCCCGGGGGGACGGGCTATATGGCTACACCTTC.

V gene TRBV5-1 combines with J gene TRBJ1-5; the D is unclear. Germline V gives CDR1 SGHRS, CDR2 YFSETQ. Trimming cost V 1 base and J 6 bases, with 11 bases left between them. This CDR3 has 14 amino acids. CDR3 coding DNA: TGCGCCAGCAGCTTGTTTCCAGGTACTCAGCCCCAGCATTTT. Encoded protein: CASSLFPGTQPQHF.

This chain links TRBV2 with TRBJ2-3, with D unresolved. The CDR3 runs to 12 residues. The germline V gene has CDR1 SNHLY and CDR2 FYNNEI. V was shortened by 7 bases and J by 8 bases, with 13 bases between the two germline ends. The CDR3 loop is CASKTFQATQYF. CDR3 DNA sequence: TGTGCCAGCAAGACTTTCCAAGCTACGCAGTATTTT.

The genes are TRBV10-2 and TRBJ2-3; 9 bases are shared with TRBD2. V lost 3 bases and J lost 7; bases outside the gene matches: 8. Germline V lookup: CDR1 WSHSY, CDR2 SAAADI. The CDR3 is 15 amino acids. CDR3: CASSESGGPHYTQYF. The CDR3 region has the DNA TGCGCCAGCAGTGAAAGCGGGGGGCCCCACTATACGCAGTATTTT.